Reported below is one TCR beta chain. The target antigen is unknown. The sample holds other DNA sequences that translate to the same CDR3. The data are from a study of shared clonotypes between healthy human individuals. Replicate PCRs from sorted subsets contained about 0.2 ug DNA, which is 30,000 to 35,000 T cell genomes. Libraries were prepared by immunoSEQ multiplex PCR; TCRdb keeps only in-frame clonotypes and omits some of them. The sample comprises approximately 2,200,000 clones, under 95% of which are singletons, and 1.5% to 2% rests with the top ten. Study-wide results and caveats: Inspection by rarefaction showed sorted-subset sequencing to be incomplete despite large depth. Represented genetic and exposure-history diversity was restricted by having few donors.

Naive CD8 cells, CD45RO-negative and positively selected for CCR7, excluded terminally differentiated effector memory CD45RA+ cells. Germline CDR1 is MNHEY and CDR2 is SMNVEV (reference sequence). This CDR3 has 14 amino acids. Trimming left V 5 bases short and J 2 bases short, with 10 bases between. The TCR originated in a man aged 18 to 35 in good health. Some clones in this sample may be carry-over from other donors' samples. Sequencing was done on a sample of naive CD8+ T cells from PBMCs. The chain links TRBV27 to TRBJ1-5; D call uncertain. CDR3 sequence (DNA): TGTGCCAGCAGTCTCAGGCAACGCAATCAGCCCCAGCATTTT. It translates to CASSLRQRNQPQHF.